The T cell receptor beta chain described here comes from a study of Tregs in tolerant kidney transplant recipients. Germline CDR1 and CDR2: LNHNV and YYDKDF (reference sequence). The CDR3 is 15 amino acids. Trimming took 3 bases from V and 3 from J, leaving 11 bases between them. A word on this clone: Its antigen remains unidentified.

CD4+CD25+CD127- Tregs, CD4+CD25- non-Tregs, CD4 and CD8 cells were sorted. Thawed PBMCs were rested overnight at 37°C with around 180 IU/ml IL-2 before regulatory T cell sorting. Study-wide results and caveats: Tregs expanded with activated donor B cells seemed most donor-specific. Biological reproducibility was not directly addressed in this study.

Profiling relied on immunoSEQ multiplex PCR, and the TCRdb table lists in-frame clones only, not all of them. The repertoire holds under 80,000 clones, 75% to 90% seen once, with around 2.3% in the top ten. Sequencing used Tregs from blood, obtained before the transplant. The V gene is TRBV15, the J gene TRBJ2-2; D tentatively reads TRBD1 or TRBD2 (6 bases each). This receptor was taken from a human donor who received a combined kidney and bone marrow transplant. CDR3 sequence reads: CATSSDRRDTGELFF. The CDR3 nucleotides read TGTGCCACCAGCAGCGACAGGAGGGACACCGGGGAGCTGTTTTTT.